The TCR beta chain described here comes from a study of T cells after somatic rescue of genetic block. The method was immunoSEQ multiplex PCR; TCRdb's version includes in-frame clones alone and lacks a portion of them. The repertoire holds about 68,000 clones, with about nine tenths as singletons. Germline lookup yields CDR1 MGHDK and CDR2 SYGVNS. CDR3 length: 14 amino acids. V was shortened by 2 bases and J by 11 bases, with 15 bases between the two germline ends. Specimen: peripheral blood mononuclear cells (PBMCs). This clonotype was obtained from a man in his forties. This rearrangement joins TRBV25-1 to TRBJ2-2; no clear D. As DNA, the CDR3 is TGTGCCAGCAGTGAAGGAACCCCACTACCTGAGCTGTTTTTT. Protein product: CASSEGTPLPELFF.